These T cell receptor beta chains were read from a single sample in a study of blood T cell repertoires in COVID-19. Data came from immunoSEQ multiplex PCR; TCRdb stores just in-frame clones and leaves some out. The sample consists of 350,000 to 450,000 clones, approximately 89% of them appearing once. The sample comprised PBMCs or T cells enriched from blood (not recorded which). Every receptor here comes from a woman aged 40 to 50 who had been exposed to COVID-19. CDR3s include the opening cysteine and the closing phenylalanine or tryptophan. The D gene is left open where the match is weak. The listing skips clone size in some rows; elsewhere it reads once, few, many or a size class.

J gene,clone size,V gene,D gene,CDR3 length,CDR3 DNA,CDR3 protein
TRBJ1-3,NA,TRBV7-9,NA,17,TGTGCCAGCAGCCACCCATATCGTCGGCAGGATGGAAACACCATATATTTT,CASSHPYRRQDGNTIYF
TRBJ1-2,NA,TRBV15,NA,16,TGTGCCACCAGCAGAGATGGACCAGGGGTGGACTATGGCTACACCTTC,CATSRDGPGVDYGYTF
TRBJ1-5,NA,TRBV2,NA,13,TGTGCCAGCAGTGGGGAGAAAAATCAGCCCCAGCATTTT,CASSGEKNQPQHF
TRBJ1-5,NA,TRBV6-2/TRBV6-3,NA,14,TGTGCCAGCACCCCCCTGGGGAGAGAACAGCCCCAGCATTTT,CASTPLGREQPQHF
TRBJ1-1,NA,TRBV7-9,TRBD1,13,TGTGCCAGCAGCTTAAACAGGGGGACTGGGGCTTTCTTT,CASSLNRGTGAFF
TRBJ1-5,NA,TRBV6-2/TRBV6-3,NA,17,TGTGCCAGCAGTCGGTTGGGTGGGCAGGGGAGCAATCAGCCCCAGCATTTT,CASSRLGGQGSNQPQHF
TRBJ2-3,NA,TRBV7-3,TRBD2,18,TGTGCCAGCAGCTTAACGGGGACACTAGCGGGAGCTACAGATACGCAGTATTTT,CASSLTGTLAGATDTQYF
TRBJ1-1,NA,TRBV30,TRBD1,14,TGTGCCTGGAGTGTAGGGGGCAGAGGCTCTGAAGCTTTCTTT,CAWSVGGRGSEAFF
TRBJ2-7,NA,TRBV10-1,NA,13,TGCGCCAAGACTCACTACGGACTCTACGAGCAGTACTTC,CAKTHYGLYEQYF
TRBJ1-4,NA,TRBV19,NA,13,TGTGCCAGCCGGACAGCAACTAATGAAAAACTGTTTTTT,CASRTATNEKLFF
TRBJ2-7,NA,TRBV27,NA,13,TGTGCCAGCAGTTTACGCGCCCGGTGGGAGCAGTACTTC,CASSLRARWEQYF
TRBJ1-1,NA,TRBV5-1,NA,15,TGCGCCTCCACGGCAGGGGTCAACTTGAACACTGAAGCTTTCTTT,CASTAGVNLNTEAFF
TRBJ1-6,NA,TRBV30,TRBD1,15,TGTGCCTGGAGTTCCATAGGACAGGGGAATTCACCCCTCCACTTT,CAWSSIGQGNSPLHF
TRBJ1-5,NA,TRBV6-1,NA,14,TGTGCCAGCAGTGAAGCCCGAACTAATCAGCCCCAGCATTTT,CASSEARTNQPQHF
TRBJ1-1,once,TRBV5-1,NA,14,TGCGCCAGCAGCCTCGGGACAAGGAACACTGAAGCTTTCTTT,CASSLGTRNTEAFF
TRBJ1-2,NA,TRBV23-1,NA,17,TGCGCCAGCAGTCAATCGATGAGGACAGCCTCTAACTATGGCTACACCTTC,CASSQSMRTASNYGYTF
TRBJ1-1,NA,TRBV5-6,NA,11,TGTGCCAGCAGCTGGAGTACTGAAGCTTTCTTT,CASSWSTEAFF
TRBJ2-3,NA,TRBV6-2/TRBV6-3,NA,14,TGTGCCAGCAGCCTTAGCCCAATATCAGATACGCAGTATTTT,CASSLSPISDTQYF
TRBJ2-2,NA,TRBV6-5,NA,13,TGTGCCAGCAGTTTCAGTAACACCGGGGAGCTGTTTTTT,CASSFSNTGELFF
TRBJ2-3,NA,TRBV7-2,TRBD2,17,TGTGCCAGCAGCTTAAGGACTAGCGGGGATACCACAGATACGCAGTATTTT,CASSLRTSGDTTDTQYF
TRBJ2-5,NA,TRBV2,NA,13,TGTGCCAGCAGGGGGGACTTAAGGGAGACCCAGTACTTC,CASRGDLRETQYF
TRBJ1-2,NA,TRBV6-5,NA,13,TGTGCCAGCAGTTACGAGGGCGGTTATGGCTACACCTTC,CASSYEGGYGYTF
TRBJ2-7,NA,TRBV2,TRBD1,16,TGTGCCAGCAAGGGGAGGGGGACAGGGACCTCCTACGAGCAGTACTTC,CASKGRGTGTSYEQYF
TRBJ1-5,NA,TRBV10-3,TRBD1,16,TGTGCCATCAGTGAGTCTGACAGGGGAAACAATCAGCCCCAGCATTTT,CAISESDRGNNQPQHF
TRBJ1-2,NA,TRBV2,TRBD1,13,TGTGCCAGCCTACGGCGAGGACAGGGTGGCTACACCTTC,CASLRRGQGGYTF
TRBJ1-3,NA,TRBV13,NA,15,TGTGCCAGCAGCTTTACAGGGTGGCCTGGAAACACCATATATTTT,CASSFTGWPGNTIYF
TRBJ1-3,NA,TRBV9,NA,15,TGTGCCAGCAGCCAGCCGGCGGGTTCTGGAAACACCATATATTTT,CASSQPAGSGNTIYF
TRBJ1-6,once,TRBV12-3/TRBV12-4,NA,13,TGTGCCAGCAGTTTTTCAGGGGTTTCACCCCTCCACTTT,CASSFSGVSPLHF